A selection of T cell receptor beta chains follows, all from one sample in a study of CD8 T cells in Susac syndrome. MiXCR, run by TCRdb on the immunoSEQ multiplex PCR reads, gives a single entry per CDR3 protein. The sample lists 330,000 or so distinct CDR3 sequences; 65% to 90% were seen once. Sequenced: CD8+ T cells from PBMCs. The source is a human donor with multiple sclerosis. CDR3s include the opening cysteine and the closing phenylalanine or tryptophan. The order of the fields is CDR3 protein, CDR3 DNA, V gene, D gene, J gene, clone size, CDR3 length. D genes are given only for firm matches. Some rows mark clone size as missing; the rest say once, few, many or name a class of expanded clone.

CASSLATQTYGYTF TGTGCCAGCAGCTTAGCGACCCAAACCTATGGCTACACCTTC TRBV7-9 . TRBJ1-2 . 14
CASSIGLAAYNEQFF TGTGCCAGTTCAATTGGACTAGCGGCTTACAATGAGCAGTTCTTC TRBV19 TRBD2 TRBJ2-1 . 15
CASRPQGIGEQYF TGTGCCAGCAGACCCCAGGGCATAGGCGAGCAGTACTTC TRBV27 . TRBJ2-7 . 13
CASSQDVDPTWGNQPQHF TGTGCCAGCAGCCAAGATGTCGACCCTACCTGGGGCAATCAGCCCCAGCATTTT TRBV4-2 . TRBJ1-5 . 18
CASSLGLAGVFPYEQYF TGTGCCAGCAGCTTAGGTCTAGCGGGAGTTTTTCCTTACGAGCAGTACTTC TRBV13 TRBD2 TRBJ2-7 . 17
CASIPYTGARFQPQHF TGTGCCAGTATCCCTTACACGGGCGCGCGGTTCCAGCCCCAGCATTTT TRBV19 . TRBJ1-5 . 16
CASSQVAEGGETDTQYF TGCGCCAGCAGCCAAGTCGCCGAGGGTGGGGAGACAGATACGCAGTATTTT TRBV4-1 . TRBJ2-3 . 17
CASSLSIVGGTSGHQETQYF TGTGCCAGCAGCTTGTCCATAGTAGGTGGGACTAGCGGGCACCAAGAGACCCAGTACTTC TRBV11-1 TRBD2 TRBJ2-5 . 20
CASSYYRGTNYGYTF TGTGCCAGCAGTTACTACAGGGGTACTAACTATGGCTACACCTTC TRBV6-5 TRBD1 TRBJ1-2 . 15
CSARDILAGQYNEQFF TGCAGTGCTAGAGATATACTAGCGGGACAGTACAATGAGCAGTTCTTC TRBV20-1 TRBD2 TRBJ2-1 . 16
CASHLGAIISYEQYF TGTGCCAGCCACCTCGGGGCTATCATTTCCTACGAGCAGTACTTC TRBV6-1 . TRBJ2-7 . 15
CASSAEDSHNKKLFF TGTGCCAGCAGTGCCGAGGACAGCCATAATAAAAAACTGTTTTTT TRBV28 . TRBJ1-4 . 15
CASSLALKNEQFF TGTGCCAGCAGCTTAGCCCTTAAAAATGAGCAGTTCTTC TRBV7-9 . TRBJ2-1 few 13
CAWKALDIEQYF TGTGCCTGGAAGGCGTTAGATATCGAGCAGTACTTC TRBV30 . TRBJ2-7 few 12
CASSPRGSSYEQYF TGTGCCAGCAGCCCAAGGGGTTCCAGCTACGAGCAGTACTTC TRBV7-9 . TRBJ2-7 . 14
CASSFGLSGNTIYF TGTGCCAGCAGTTTTGGTCTCTCTGGAAACACCATATATTTT TRBV12-3/TRBV12-4 . TRBJ1-3 few 14
CASTGLAGNTGELFF TGTGCCAGCACCGGACTAGCGGGGAACACCGGGGAGCTGTTTTTT TRBV3-1 TRBD2 TRBJ2-2 . 15
CASSPRTGATDTQYF TGCGCCAGCAGCCCCCGGACAGGGGCCACAGATACGCAGTATTTT TRBV4-3 TRBD1 TRBJ2-3 . 15
CASSYRDRGTDTQYF TGTGCCAGCAGCTACCGGGACAGGGGGACAGATACGCAGTATTTT TRBV7-9 TRBD1 TRBJ2-3 . 15
CASSLYLGEQFF TGTGCCAGCAGCCTCTACCTTGGTGAGCAGTTCTTC TRBV6-5 . TRBJ2-1 . 12
CASSSRTGAYTEAFF TGTGCCAGCAGTTCGAGGACAGGGGCTTACACTGAAGCTTTCTTT TRBV27 TRBD1 TRBJ1-1 . 15
CASSQEVLSPYEQYF TGTGCCAGCAGCCAAGAAGTCCTATCCCCCTACGAGCAGTACTTC TRBV14 . TRBJ2-7 once 15
CATTPGPGLAGDEQFF TGTGCCACCACGCCAGGTCCGGGACTAGCGGGCGATGAGCAGTTCTTC TRBV15 TRBD2 TRBJ2-1 . 16
CSARPGPNEKLFF TGCAGTGCTAGACCGGGACCGAATGAAAAACTGTTTTTT TRBV20-1 . TRBJ1-4 once 13
CASGRAKQYF TGCGCCAGCGGCAGGGCGAAGCAGTACTTC TRBV5-1 . TRBJ2-7 . 10
CASSLLLAAQETQYF TGTGCCAGCAGCTTGTTACTAGCGGCACAAGAGACCCAGTACTTC TRBV7-9 TRBD2 TRBJ2-5 . 15
CASSFELAHGELFF TGTGCCAGTAGTTTCGAACTAGCCCACGGGGAGCTGTTTTTT TRBV19 . TRBJ2-2 once 14
CASSYDQGSYEQYF TGTGCCAGCAGCTATGATCAAGGGTCCTACGAGCAGTACTTC TRBV9 . TRBJ2-7 . 14
CASSLVGSGYTF TGTGCCAGCAGCTTAGTGGGCAGTGGCTACACCTTC TRBV7-9 . TRBJ1-2 . 12